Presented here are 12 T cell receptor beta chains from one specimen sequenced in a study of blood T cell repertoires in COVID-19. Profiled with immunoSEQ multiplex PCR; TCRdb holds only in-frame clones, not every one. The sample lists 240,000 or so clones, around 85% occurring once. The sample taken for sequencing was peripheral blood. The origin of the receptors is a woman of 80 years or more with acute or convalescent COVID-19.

CDR3 DNA sequence: TGTGCCAGCAGCCCCGAAGGGGGGAGGGCTGAAGCTTTCTTT. Residues: CASSPEGGRAEAFF. The rearrangement links TRBV3-1 (or the pseudogene TRBV3-2) to TRBJ1-1; D is perhaps TRBD1 (6 bases). Germline assignment: CDR1 LGHDT and CDR2 YNNKEL (reference sequence). The length of the CDR3 is 14 residues. V lost 4 bases and J 6 bases, leaving 15 bases between the germline ends.

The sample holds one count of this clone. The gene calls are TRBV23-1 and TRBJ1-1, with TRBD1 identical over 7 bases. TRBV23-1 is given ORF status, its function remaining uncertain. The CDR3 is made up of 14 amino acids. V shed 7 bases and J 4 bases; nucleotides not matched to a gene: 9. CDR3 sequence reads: CASTLTGVPTEAFF. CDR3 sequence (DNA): TGCGCCAGCACCTTAACAGGGGTTCCCACTGAAGCTTTCTTT.

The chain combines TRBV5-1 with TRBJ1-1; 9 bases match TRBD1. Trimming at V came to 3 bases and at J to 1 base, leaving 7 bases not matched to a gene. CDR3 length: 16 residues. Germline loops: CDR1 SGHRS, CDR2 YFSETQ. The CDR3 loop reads CASSSQQGARNTEAFF. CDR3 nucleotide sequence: TGCGCCAGCAGCTCGCAACAGGGGGCAAGGAACACTGAAGCTTTCTTT. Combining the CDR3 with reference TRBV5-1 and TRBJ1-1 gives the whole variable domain KAGVTQTPRYLIKTRGQQVTLSCSPISGHRSVSWYQQTPGQGLQFLFEYFSETQRNKGNFPGRFSGRQFSNSRSEMNVSTLELGDSALYLCASSSQQGARNTEAFFGQGTRLTVV.

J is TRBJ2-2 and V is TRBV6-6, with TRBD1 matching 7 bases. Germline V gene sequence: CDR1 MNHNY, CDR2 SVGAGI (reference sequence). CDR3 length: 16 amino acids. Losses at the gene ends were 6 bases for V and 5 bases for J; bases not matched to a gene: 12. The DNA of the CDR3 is TGTGCCAGCAGCCCCAGACAGGGACGACGGACCGGGGAGCTGTTTTTT. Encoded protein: CASSPRQGRRTGELFF.

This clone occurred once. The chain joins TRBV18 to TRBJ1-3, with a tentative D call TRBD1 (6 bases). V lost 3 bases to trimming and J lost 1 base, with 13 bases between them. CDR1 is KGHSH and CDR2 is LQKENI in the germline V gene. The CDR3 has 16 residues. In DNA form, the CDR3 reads TGTGCCAGCTCACCCGGGACAACCAATTCTGGAAACACCATATATTTT. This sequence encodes CASSPGTTNSGNTIYF.

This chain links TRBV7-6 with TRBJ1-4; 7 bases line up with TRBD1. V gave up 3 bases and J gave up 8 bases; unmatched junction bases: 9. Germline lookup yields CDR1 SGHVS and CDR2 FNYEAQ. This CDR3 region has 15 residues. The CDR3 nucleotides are TGTGCCAGCAGCTTTCCGGGACAGCCCAAGGAAAAACTGTTTTTT. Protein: CASSFPGQPKEKLFF.

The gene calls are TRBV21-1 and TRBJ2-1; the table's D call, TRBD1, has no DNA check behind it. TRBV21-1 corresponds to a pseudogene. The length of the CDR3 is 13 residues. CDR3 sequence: CASSFDRGCEQFF. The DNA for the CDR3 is TGTGCCAGCAGCTTCGACAGGGGGTGTGAGCAGTTCTTC.

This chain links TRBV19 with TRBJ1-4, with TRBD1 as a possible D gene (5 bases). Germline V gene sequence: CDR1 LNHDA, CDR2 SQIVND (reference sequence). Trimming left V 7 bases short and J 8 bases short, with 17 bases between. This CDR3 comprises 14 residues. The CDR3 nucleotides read TGTGCCAGTACCCCGCCAGGGCGAAGAGAAAAACTGTTTTTT. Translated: CASTPPGRREKLFF.

CDR3 sequence reads: CASSRPGLAGDKNIQYF. In DNA form, the CDR3 reads TGTGCCAGCAGTCGACCGGGACTAGCGGGGGACAAAAACATTCAGTACTTC. The chain recombines TRBV3-1 (or the pseudogene TRBV3-2) with TRBJ2-4, with TRBD2 matching 14 bases. The CDR3 spans 17 residues. Per germline, CDR1 LGHDT and CDR2 YNNKEL (reference sequence). V was pared by 6 bases and J by 3 bases, with 7 bases of the junction left unmatched.

The CDR3 loop is CASSLARIRSVNTIYF. The CDR3 DNA reads as TGTGCCAGCAGCTTGGCGCGAATCCGGTCTGTCAACACCATATATTTT. The chain links TRBV5-6 to TRBJ1-3; D remains ambiguous. This CDR3 is built from 16 residues. CDR1 is SGHDT, CDR2 YYEEEE, per germline. The V end lost 0 bases, the J end lost 7 bases, and 17 bases lay between the germline ends.

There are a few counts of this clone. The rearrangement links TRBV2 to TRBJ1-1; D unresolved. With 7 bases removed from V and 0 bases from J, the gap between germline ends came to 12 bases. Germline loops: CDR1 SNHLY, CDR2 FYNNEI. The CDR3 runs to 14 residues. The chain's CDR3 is CASTPDGLNTEAFF. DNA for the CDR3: TGTGCCAGCACCCCCGACGGGTTGAACACTGAAGCTTTCTTT.

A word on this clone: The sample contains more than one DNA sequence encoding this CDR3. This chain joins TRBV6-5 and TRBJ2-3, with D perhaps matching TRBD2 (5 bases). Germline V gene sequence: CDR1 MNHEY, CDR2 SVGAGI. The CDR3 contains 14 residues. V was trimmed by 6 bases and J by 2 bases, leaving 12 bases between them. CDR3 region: CASSRQGLTDTQYF. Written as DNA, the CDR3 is TGTGCCAGCAGCCGACAAGGACTCACAGATACGCAGTATTTT.